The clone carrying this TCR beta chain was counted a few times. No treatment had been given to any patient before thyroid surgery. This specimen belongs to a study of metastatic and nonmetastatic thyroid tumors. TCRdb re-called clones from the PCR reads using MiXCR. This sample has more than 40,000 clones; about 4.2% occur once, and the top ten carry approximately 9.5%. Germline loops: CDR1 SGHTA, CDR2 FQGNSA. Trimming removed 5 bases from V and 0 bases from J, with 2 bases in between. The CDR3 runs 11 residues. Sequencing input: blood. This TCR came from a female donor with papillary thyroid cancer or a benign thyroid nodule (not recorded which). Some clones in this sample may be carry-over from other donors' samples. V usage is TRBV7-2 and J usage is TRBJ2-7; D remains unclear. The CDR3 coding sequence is TGTGCCAGCAGCGTCTCCTACGAGCAGTACTTC. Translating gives CASSVSYEQYF.